This is a list of T cell receptor beta chains from one sample in a study of blood T cell repertoires in COVID-19. Using immunoSEQ multiplex PCR, the repertoire was profiled, and TCRdb retains in-frame clones only, with some absent. The sample yields under 250,000 clones, 80% to 85% seen once. Sample: peripheral blood. The receptor source for this set is an older woman with COVID-19, enrolled during active disease. Each CDR3 is given with its conserved first and last residue. A D gene is named only where the DNA matches it firmly. The listing skips clone size in some rows; elsewhere it reads once, few, many or a size class.

abundance: once
d_gene: .
v_gene: TRBV7-2
j_gene: TRBJ1-2
CDR3aa: CASSLASSYGYTF
CDR3nt: TGTGCCAGCAGCTTAGCATCGAGCTATGGCTACACCTTC

abundance: .
d_gene: TRBD2
v_gene: TRBV29-1
j_gene: TRBJ2-1
CDR3aa: CSVNGLAQNEQFF
CDR3nt: TGCAGCGTTAACGGACTAGCCCAGAATGAGCAGTTCTTC

abundance: .
d_gene: .
v_gene: TRBV21-1
j_gene: TRBJ2-5
CDR3aa: CASSKSSQSSGRAETQYF
CDR3nt: TGTGCCAGCAGCAAAAGCTCCCAATCTAGCGGGAGGGCGGAGACCCAGTACTTC

abundance: .
d_gene: TRBD1
v_gene: TRBV19
j_gene: TRBJ1-4
CDR3aa: CASSPTTGPYEKLFF
CDR3nt: TGTGCCAGTAGTCCTACGACAGGGCCTTATGAAAAACTGTTTTTT

abundance: .
d_gene: TRBD2
v_gene: TRBV6-2/TRBV6-3
j_gene: TRBJ2-7
CDR3aa: CASSYRLAGTIIYEQYF
CDR3nt: TGTGCCAGCAGTTACCGGCTAGCGGGTACAATAATCTACGAGCAGTACTTC

abundance: .
d_gene: .
v_gene: TRBV5-1
j_gene: TRBJ1-4
CDR3aa: CASAMGGANEKLFF
CDR3nt: TGCGCCAGCGCCATGGGAGGGGCTAATGAAAAACTGTTTTTT

abundance: .
d_gene: .
v_gene: TRBV3-1/TRBV3-2
j_gene: TRBJ2-7
CDR3aa: CASSLSGGYEQYF
CDR3nt: TGTGCCAGCAGCCTCTCCGGGGGCTACGAGCAGTACTTC

abundance: .
d_gene: TRBD2
v_gene: TRBV2
j_gene: TRBJ2-7
CDR3aa: CASSNGLAGSYEQYF
CDR3nt: TGTGCCAGCAGTAACGGACTAGCGGGATCCTACGAGCAGTACTTC

abundance: .
d_gene: .
v_gene: TRBV20-1
j_gene: TRBJ2-5
CDR3aa: CSASPQETQYF
CDR3nt: TGCAGTGCTAGTCCTCAGGAGACCCAGTACTTC

abundance: .
d_gene: TRBD1
v_gene: TRBV5-1
j_gene: TRBJ1-2
CDR3aa: CASSLEGQADGYTF
CDR3nt: TGCGCCAGCAGCTTGGAGGGACAGGCGGATGGCTACACCTTC

abundance: few
d_gene: TRBD1
v_gene: TRBV19
j_gene: TRBJ1-5
CDR3aa: CASSRTGGEGNQPQHF
CDR3nt: TGTGCCAGTAGTAGGACAGGGGGCGAAGGCAATCAGCCCCAGCATTTT

abundance: .
d_gene: .
v_gene: TRBV7-9
j_gene: TRBJ1-6
CDR3aa: CASSLQGTNSPLHF
CDR3nt: TGTGCCAGCAGCTTACAGGGGACTAATTCACCCCTCCACTTT

abundance: few
d_gene: TRBD2
v_gene: TRBV20-1
j_gene: TRBJ2-5
CDR3aa: CSASDGLVQETQYF
CDR3nt: TGCAGTGCTAGTGATGGACTAGTCCAAGAGACCCAGTACTTC

abundance: .
d_gene: .
v_gene: TRBV10-1
j_gene: TRBJ1-1
CDR3aa: CASSANWNTEAFF
CDR3nt: TGCGCCAGCAGTGCAAACTGGAACACTGAAGCTTTCTTT

abundance: .
d_gene: TRBD1
v_gene: TRBV9
j_gene: TRBJ1-2
CDR3aa: CASSAAGGGYGYTF
CDR3nt: TGTGCCAGCAGCGCCGCAGGGGGTGGGTATGGCTACACCTTC

abundance: .
d_gene: TRBD2
v_gene: TRBV19
j_gene: TRBJ2-5
CDR3aa: CASSSLAGMQETQYF
CDR3nt: TGTGCCAGTAGTAGCCTAGCGGGGATGCAAGAGACCCAGTACTTC

abundance: .
d_gene: TRBD2
v_gene: TRBV30
j_gene: TRBJ2-7
CDR3aa: CACPGTSGRGEQYF
CDR3nt: TGTGCCTGCCCCGGGACTAGCGGGAGGGGCGAGCAGTACTTC

abundance: .
d_gene: .
v_gene: TRBV7-9
j_gene: TRBJ2-7
CDR3aa: CASSLVAEQYF
CDR3nt: TGTGCCAGCAGCTTAGTAGCCGAGCAGTACTTC

abundance: .
d_gene: TRBD1
v_gene: TRBV28
j_gene: TRBJ1-1
CDR3aa: CASSSGDRLNTEAFF
CDR3nt: TGTGCCAGCAGTTCGGGGGACAGATTGAACACTGAAGCTTTCTTT

abundance: .
d_gene: TRBD2
v_gene: TRBV5-1
j_gene: TRBJ2-7
CDR3aa: CASSLGGTSRDYEQYF
CDR3nt: TGCGCCAGCAGCTTGGGCGGGACTAGCCGGGACTACGAGCAGTACTTC

abundance: few
d_gene: .
v_gene: TRBV18
j_gene: TRBJ2-7
CDR3aa: CASSPAVGEQYF
CDR3nt: TGTGCCAGCTCACCCGCGGTGGGCGAGCAGTACTTC

abundance: .
d_gene: .
v_gene: TRBV5-6
j_gene: TRBJ2-2
CDR3aa: CASSLPGSPGGELFF
CDR3nt: TGTGCCAGCAGCTTGCCAGGGTCACCCGGCGGGGAGCTGTTTTTT

abundance: .
d_gene: .
v_gene: TRBV28
j_gene: TRBJ2-1
CDR3aa: CASTGQGGDNEQFF
CDR3nt: TGTGCCAGCACCGGACAGGGAGGGGACAATGAGCAGTTCTTC

abundance: .
d_gene: .
v_gene: TRBV7-6
j_gene: TRBJ2-1
CDR3aa: CASSLAHGVYNEQFF
CDR3nt: TGTGCCAGCAGCTTAGCGCACGGGGTTTACAATGAGCAGTTCTTC

abundance: .
d_gene: TRBD1
v_gene: TRBV6-5
j_gene: TRBJ1-2
CDR3aa: CASNLIGTGGGYTF
CDR3nt: TGTGCCAGCAATCTTATCGGGACAGGAGGAGGCTACACCTTC

abundance: once
d_gene: TRBD2
v_gene: TRBV28
j_gene: TRBJ2-7
CDR3aa: CASSLGGSGRVYEQYF
CDR3nt: TGTGCCAGCAGTTTAGGGGGAAGCGGGAGGGTCTACGAGCAGTACTTC

abundance: .
d_gene: TRBD1
v_gene: TRBV7-8
j_gene: TRBJ2-6
CDR3aa: CASSSRPGTGGAGANVLTF
CDR3nt: TGTGCCAGCAGCAGCCGGCCCGGGACAGGGGGCGCTGGGGCCAACGTCCTGACTTTC

abundance: .
d_gene: .
v_gene: TRBV12-2
j_gene: TRBJ1-5
CDR3aa: CASRRSQGRNQPQHF
CDR3nt: TGTGCAAGTCGCCGATCTCAGGGGCGCAATCAGCCCCAGCATTTT

abundance: .
d_gene: TRBD2
v_gene: TRBV7-2
j_gene: TRBJ2-1
CDR3aa: CASSFSGREGYNEQFF
CDR3nt: TGTGCCAGCAGCTTTAGCGGGAGGGAGGGCTACAATGAGCAGTTCTTC

abundance: .
d_gene: .
v_gene: TRBV2
j_gene: TRBJ2-2
CDR3aa: CASSERYTGELFF
CDR3nt: TGTGCCAGCAGTGAACGGTACACCGGGGAGCTGTTTTTT

abundance: .
d_gene: TRBD2
v_gene: TRBV11-2
j_gene: TRBJ2-3
CDR3aa: CASSYDIAGDPTDTQYF
CDR3nt: TGTGCCAGCAGCTATGATATAGCGGGAGATCCCACAGATACGCAGTATTTT

abundance: .
d_gene: .
v_gene: TRBV7-6
j_gene: TRBJ2-1
CDR3aa: CASSLGSRGSNEQFF
CDR3nt: TGTGCCAGCAGCTTAGGCTCAAGGGGGAGTAATGAGCAGTTCTTC

abundance: few
d_gene: .
v_gene: TRBV5-4
j_gene: TRBJ1-6
CDR3aa: CASSLLGGSGNSPLHF
CDR3nt: TGTGCCAGCAGCTTGCTAGGGGGTTCGGGGAATTCACCCCTCCACTTT

abundance: few
d_gene: .
v_gene: TRBV3-1/TRBV3-2
j_gene: TRBJ2-7
CDR3aa: CASSPLEGYEQYF
CDR3nt: TGTGCCAGCAGCCCTCTGGAGGGCTACGAGCAGTACTTC

abundance: .
d_gene: TRBD1
v_gene: TRBV5-6
j_gene: TRBJ1-2
CDR3aa: CASSFLDRDYGYTF
CDR3nt: TGTGCCAGCAGCTTCCTTGACAGGGACTATGGCTACACCTTC

abundance: .
d_gene: TRBD1
v_gene: TRBV5-1
j_gene: TRBJ1-5
CDR3aa: CASSLAGGLNQPQHF
CDR3nt: TGCGCCAGCAGCTTGGCAGGGGGCCTCAATCAGCCCCAGCATTTT

abundance: few
d_gene: TRBD1
v_gene: TRBV11-1
j_gene: TRBJ1-2
CDR3aa: CASSSRTGDGYTF
CDR3nt: TGTGCCAGCAGCTCCAGGACAGGGGATGGCTACACCTTC

abundance: .
d_gene: TRBD1
v_gene: TRBV6-2/TRBV6-3
j_gene: TRBJ1-2
CDR3aa: CASSRDSYGYTF
CDR3nt: TGTGCCAGCAGCCGGGACAGCTATGGCTACACCTTC

abundance: .
d_gene: TRBD2
v_gene: TRBV19
j_gene: TRBJ2-2
CDR3aa: CASSPWTSGNTGELFF
CDR3nt: TGTGCCAGTAGTCCTTGGACTAGCGGGAACACCGGGGAGCTGTTTTTT

abundance: once
d_gene: TRBD1
v_gene: TRBV28
j_gene: TRBJ2-3
CDR3aa: CASSPVGTGRFLDTQYF
CDR3nt: TGTGCCAGCAGCCCAGTTGGGACAGGGAGGTTTTTGGATACGCAGTATTTT

abundance: .
d_gene: .
v_gene: TRBV28
j_gene: TRBJ2-7
CDR3aa: CASTRPGNLQYF
CDR3nt: TGTGCCAGCACCCGTCCGGGGAACTTACAGTACTTC

abundance: .
d_gene: .
v_gene: TRBV30
j_gene: TRBJ2-3
CDR3aa: CAWSTGSRGTTDTQYF
CDR3nt: TGTGCCTGGAGTACAGGGTCTCGGGGCACCACAGATACGCAGTATTTT

abundance: once
d_gene: TRBD2
v_gene: TRBV7-2
j_gene: TRBJ2-1
CDR3aa: CASSPRTSYNEQFF
CDR3nt: TGTGCCAGCAGCCCCCGGACTAGCTACAATGAGCAGTTCTTC

abundance: .
d_gene: .
v_gene: TRBV28
j_gene: TRBJ2-7
CDR3aa: CASRGGASGYYEQYF
CDR3nt: TGTGCCAGCAGAGGGGGAGCTAGCGGTTACTACGAGCAGTACTTC

abundance: .
d_gene: .
v_gene: TRBV24-1
j_gene: TRBJ2-2
CDR3aa: CATSERRANTGELFF
CDR3nt: TGTGCCACCAGTGAAAGGAGAGCGAACACCGGGGAGCTGTTTTTT

abundance: few
d_gene: .
v_gene: TRBV2
j_gene: TRBJ1-1
CDR3aa: CASRPRTDPSEAFF
CDR3nt: TGTGCCAGCAGGCCCCGGACAGACCCTTCTGAAGCTTTCTTT

abundance: .
d_gene: TRBD1
v_gene: TRBV6-2/TRBV6-3
j_gene: TRBJ1-2
CDR3aa: CASSYGEGASDRYTF
CDR3nt: TGTGCCAGCAGTTATGGTGAGGGGGCGTCTGATCGCTACACCTTC

abundance: .
d_gene: TRBD2
v_gene: TRBV28
j_gene: TRBJ2-1
CDR3aa: CASSHLADEQFF
CDR3nt: TGTGCCAGCAGCCATCTAGCGGATGAGCAGTTCTTC

abundance: .
d_gene: TRBD2
v_gene: TRBV6-4
j_gene: TRBJ2-2
CDR3aa: CASSDSRLAGVTGELFF
CDR3nt: TGTGCCAGCAGTGACTCGAGGCTAGCGGGAGTAACCGGGGAGCTGTTTTTT

abundance: .
d_gene: .
v_gene: TRBV20-1
j_gene: TRBJ1-1
CDR3aa: CSASLRNTEAFF
CDR3nt: TGCAGTGCTAGTCTGAGGAACACTGAAGCTTTCTTT

abundance: .
d_gene: .
v_gene: TRBV7-6
j_gene: TRBJ2-3
CDR3aa: CASSPTSGALIGNTQYF
CDR3nt: TGTGCCAGCAGCCCAACTTCGGGAGCTCTGATCGGGAATACGCAGTATTTT

abundance: .
d_gene: TRBD1
v_gene: TRBV19
j_gene: TRBJ1-4
CDR3aa: CASAPGTGDEKLFF
CDR3nt: TGTGCCAGTGCGCCCGGGACAGGGGACGAAAAACTGTTTTTT

abundance: .
d_gene: .
v_gene: TRBV6-5
j_gene: TRBJ1-2
CDR3aa: CASTPLTGLLYGYTF
CDR3nt: TGTGCCAGCACTCCTCTGACAGGCTTACTCTATGGCTACACCTTC

abundance: .
d_gene: .
v_gene: TRBV28
j_gene: TRBJ2-2
CDR3aa: CASSLGGLTGELFF
CDR3nt: TGTGCCAGCAGTCTGGGGGGACTCACCGGGGAGCTGTTTTTT